This T cell receptor beta chain was recorded in a study of radiotherapy plus CTLA-4 blockade in lung cancer. Study background: Objective responses occurred in 15% to 20% of patients; about 31% had disease control.

Here immunoSEQ multiplex PCR was the method, and the copy in TCRdb shows in-frame clones only, minus some. The sample yields just over 60,000 clones, 70% to 80% seen once. The CDR3 totals 16 residues. Germline assignment: CDR1 SGHVS and CDR2 FNYEAQ. The V gene end was trimmed by 0 bases and the J gene end by 8 bases; junction bases not matched to a gene: 7. In chemo-refractory metastatic non-small-cell lung cancer, patients got ipilimumab CTLA-4 blockade together with focal radiation. This clone came up once. The sequencing used peripheral blood, collected from a patient treated with radiotherapy plus ipilimumab. The V call is TRBV7-6, the J call TRBJ2-4; 10 bases are a match to TRBD1. The source of this sequence is a human donor with non-small cell lung cancer who had a complete response to radiotherapy plus ipilimumab. The CDR3 spells CASSLAPGTGVDIQYF. CDR3 in DNA: TGTGCCAGCAGCTTAGCCCCCGGGACAGGGGTAGACATTCAGTACTTC.